This is a list of T cell receptor beta chains from one sample in a study of T cell repertoires in aging, cancer and after chemotherapy. TCRdb called the multiplex PCR reads again in MiXCR, with one record for every CDR3 protein. This sample has 9,400 or so distinct CDR3 sequences, with 35% to 45% found just once. The sample comprised blood. The receptors stem from a human donor in good health. The CDR3 runs from the conserved cysteine through the conserved F or W. D genes are given only for firm matches. Not all rows give a size; the values are once, few, many and, for expanded clones, a class.

abundance	d_gene	v_gene	j_gene	CDR3nt	CDR3aa
.	.	TRBV12-3/TRBV12-4	TRBJ1-3	TGTGCCAGCAGTGCTGGGAGGGGCGGAAACACCATATATTTT	CASSAGRGGNTIYF
few	TRBD2	TRBV13	TRBJ2-5	TGTGCCAGCAGCTTAGTGCGGGAGACCGGAGAGACCCAGTACTTC	CASSLVRETGETQYF
.	.	TRBV18	TRBJ2-7	TGTGCCAGCTCACCCTTGGTGGGATCCAACGAGCAGTACTTC	CASSPLVGSNEQYF
.	.	TRBV6-5	TRBJ2-1	TGTGCCAGTAGTATAGGGCCTCCGGTGGGCAATGAGCAGTTCTTC	CASSIGPPVGNEQFF
.	TRBD1	TRBV19	TRBJ1-2	TGTGCCAGTAGTCACAGGGGGAATGGCTACACCTTC	CASSHRGNGYTF
once	TRBD2	TRBV20-1	TRBJ2-7	TGCAGTGCTCACCGGGTGGCGGGAGGCTACGAGCAGTACTTC	CSAHRVAGGYEQYF
.	.	TRBV19	TRBJ1-4	TGTGCCAGTAGTATAACATCGGCCGGGGTTACTCGCCATAATGAAAAACTGTTTTTT	CASSITSAGVTRHNEKLFF
.	.	TRBV6-1	TRBJ1-1	TGTGCCAGCAGTTACGATCGCCTCACTGAAGCTTTCTTT	CASSYDRLTEAFF
.	TRBD1	TRBV18	TRBJ1-2	TGTGCCAGCTCACCAATGACAGGGGATGGCTACACCTTC	CASSPMTGDGYTF
.	TRBD1	TRBV19	TRBJ1-2	TGTGCCAGTAGTGGGGGTGTCGGGACAGGGGGGTATGGCTACACCTTC	CASSGGVGTGGYGYTF
.	.	TRBV6-4	TRBJ2-1	TGTGCCAGCAGTCGGACGGTGTACAATGAGCAGTTCTTC	CASSRTVYNEQFF
.	.	TRBV15	TRBJ2-3	TGTGCCACCAGCCGACGGGGTACCCTATCGAGGGGAGATACGCAGTATTTT	CATSRRGTLSRGDTQYF
few	.	TRBV6-5	TRBJ2-6	TGTGCCAGCAGTTCTGGGGGCGGGTACGGGGCCAACGTCCTGACTTTC	CASSSGGGYGANVLTF
few	TRBD2	TRBV15	TRBJ2-1	TGTGCCACCAGCTTCCGACTAGCGGGCCACAATGAGCAGTTCTTC	CATSFRLAGHNEQFF
few	.	TRBV27	TRBJ2-1	TGTGCCAGCAGTTCTCGGGGTACCACGAATGAGCAGTTCTTC	CASSSRGTTNEQFF
few	TRBD1	TRBV6-5	TRBJ1-4	TGTGCCAGCAGTGACAGGGGGCGTGATAATGAAAAACTGTTTTTT	CASSDRGRDNEKLFF
.	.	TRBV5-5	TRBJ1-5	TGTGCCAGCAGCTTCTACCTCCAGGGCTATAGCAATCAGCCCCAGCATTTT	CASSFYLQGYSNQPQHF
.	.	TRBV6-5	TRBJ1-5	TGTGCCAGCAGTTACTCGGACGGGCAGGGGACCCAGCATTTT	CASSYSDGQGTQHF
few	.	TRBV18	TRBJ2-5	TGTGCCAGCTCACCACCAAGTATAGAGACCCAGTACTTC	CASSPPSIETQYF
few	.	TRBV19	TRBJ2-1	TGTGCCAGTAGTGAGTTCAGGGAGCAGTTCTTC	CASSEFREQFF
few	TRBD2	TRBV5-4	TRBJ2-1	TGTGCCAGCAGCTTGGATTCTAGCGGTTACAATGAGCAGTTCTTC	CASSLDSSGYNEQFF
.	TRBD1	TRBV13	TRBJ1-2	TGTGCCAGCAGCATGGACAGGGGGCGCAACGGTGGCTACACCTTC	CASSMDRGRNGGYTF
.	.	TRBV29-1	TRBJ2-5	TGCAGCGTTGAAAGAGTGAAACGAGGATGGGAGACCCAGTACTTC	CSVERVKRGWETQYF
.	.	TRBV6-5	TRBJ2-1	TGTGCCAGCAAGGGTTGGGGGAGCGACTCCTACAATGAGCAGTTCTTC	CASKGWGSDSYNEQFF
.	.	TRBV5-4	TRBJ2-1	TGTGCCAGCAGCCGGAGTGGAGGACCGACCTACAATGAGCAGTTCTTC	CASSRSGGPTYNEQFF
.	TRBD1	TRBV19	TRBJ1-6	TGTGCCAGTAGTTCCCAGGGGTACAGGGGGAATTCACCCCTCCACTTT	CASSSQGYRGNSPLHF
.	TRBD1	TRBV19	TRBJ2-1	TGTGCCAGTAGTACCAGACAGGGTTTTACAAATGAGCAGTTCTTC	CASSTRQGFTNEQFF
.	.	TRBV6-4	TRBJ2-3	TGTGCCAGCAGTGAGAAGGGGAGCACAGATACGCAGTATTTT	CASSEKGSTDTQYF
.	.	TRBV5-1	TRBJ2-3	TGCGCCAGCAGCGCGGCGAGCACAGATACGCAGTATTTT	CASSAASTDTQYF
medium-sized	TRBD2	TRBV6-5	TRBJ2-3	TGTGCCAGCAGACCTAGCGGGAACACAGATACGCAGTATTTT	CASRPSGNTDTQYF
medium-sized	TRBD2	TRBV29-1	TRBJ2-2	TGCAGCGGGAGCGGACTAGCGGGGAGGCCGCCCGGGGAGCTGTTTTTT	CSGSGLAGRPPGELFF
.	.	TRBV14	TRBJ2-2	TGTGCCAGCAGCCACCGCAGGGGCTACACCGGGGAGCTGTTTTTT	CASSHRRGYTGELFF
few	.	TRBV19	TRBJ1-4	TGTGCCAGTAGTCTTACAGGGTTTAATGAAAAACTGTTTTTT	CASSLTGFNEKLFF
.	.	TRBV12-3/TRBV12-4	TRBJ2-2	TGTGCCAGCATCAACTCGAAGCCGTCCGGGGAGCTGTTTTTT	CASINSKPSGELFF